These T cell receptor beta chains were read from a single sample in a study of shared clonotypes between healthy human individuals. The protocol was immunoSEQ multiplex PCR, while the TCRdb copy is restricted to in-frame clones and leaves out a portion. The repertoire holds approximately 2.1 million clones, just over 90% seen once, with about 0.37% in the top ten. The sequenced sample was naive CD4+ T cells from PBMCs. The receptor source for this set is a man in his late teens or twenties in good health. Some clones in this sample may be carry-over from other donors' samples. The CDR3 runs from the conserved cysteine through the conserved F or W. A D gene is named only where the DNA matches it firmly. A clone size is listed for some rows: how often the clone was seen (once, few, many), or a class if it is expanded.

TGTGCCAGCAGCTTAGCTCCCGGGACAGGGGCCCTCGAGCAGTACTTC	CASSLAPGTGALEQYF	NA	TRBV5-4	TRBJ2-7	TRBD1
TGTGCCAGCAGCTTTAGGGGTCAGATAAATTCACCCCTCCACTTT	CASSFRGQINSPLHF	NA	TRBV11-2	TRBJ1-6	NA
TGTGCCAGCAGCTTGAGGCAGGCTTTTGACGAGCAGTACTTC	CASSLRQAFDEQYF	NA	TRBV7-8	TRBJ2-7	NA
TGTGCCAGCAGCCCTACAGGGGAGCGTTGGCAGCCCCAGCATTTT	CASSPTGERWQPQHF	NA	TRBV6-5	TRBJ1-5	TRBD1
TGTGCCAGCAGTTTAAGTTCAGGGGGCTTATACGAGCAGTACTTC	CASSLSSGGLYEQYF	NA	TRBV28	TRBJ2-7	TRBD1
TGTGCCAGCAGTGACTCGAGTAGGGTTCTGTACTTC	CASSDSSRVLYF	once	TRBV6-4	TRBJ2-5	NA
TGTGCCAGCAGCCGAGAGACAAGCCTTAATGAAAAACTGTTTTTT	CASSRETSLNEKLFF	NA	TRBV7-2	TRBJ1-4	NA
TGTGCCAGCTCTCCGAGCGGCCCCACAGATACGCAGTATTTT	CASSPSGPTDTQYF	NA	TRBV18	TRBJ2-3	NA
TGTGCCAGCAGCCCCCGGGTTGGGTCCTACAATGAGCAGTTCTTC	CASSPRVGSYNEQFF	NA	TRBV7-3	TRBJ2-1	NA
TGCAGCGTCGTACAGGGGGCGGTCGGAGATACGCAGTATTTT	CSVVQGAVGDTQYF	NA	TRBV29-1	TRBJ2-3	TRBD1
TGTGCCAGCAGCGTATTGAGTACGAACACCGGGGAGCTGTTTTTT	CASSVLSTNTGELFF	NA	TRBV9	TRBJ2-2	NA
TGCGCCAGCAGCGGGACCATGAACACTGAAGCTTTCTTT	CASSGTMNTEAFF	NA	TRBV4-1	TRBJ1-1	NA
TGTGCCAGCAGCGTCGGGACAGAAACCTACGAGCAGTACTTC	CASSVGTETYEQYF	NA	TRBV9	TRBJ2-7	TRBD1
TGTGCCAGCACAGGGGGGCGGACTGTCAATGTTAACTATGGCTACACCTTC	CASTGGRTVNVNYGYTF	NA	TRBV2	TRBJ1-2	TRBD1
TGTGCCAGCTTGATTACTCCGGGACGGGGGGAGAATCAGCCCCAGCATTTT	CASLITPGRGENQPQHF	NA	TRBV28	TRBJ1-5	NA
TGTGCCAGCAAGACTACGAACACCGGGGAGCTGTTTTTT	CASKTTNTGELFF	NA	TRBV6-5	TRBJ2-2	NA
TGTGCCTCGCAGGGGGTCGAGGGAGGTAGCAACACTGAAGCTTTCTTT	CASQGVEGGSNTEAFF	NA	TRBV10-3	TRBJ1-1	TRBD1
TGTGCCAGCAGTGCTTTAGCGGGATATCACACCGGGGAGCTGTTTTTT	CASSALAGYHTGELFF	NA	TRBV27	TRBJ2-2	TRBD2
TGTGCCAGCAGCGTCGGGACAACCGGAAACACCATATATTTT	CASSVGTTGNTIYF	NA	TRBV9	TRBJ1-3	NA
TGTGCCAGCAGTCCCCCCGGGTTCGGACAGGGGGCGCGCGAGCAGTACTTC	CASSPPGFGQGAREQYF	NA	TRBV5-4	TRBJ2-7	TRBD1
TGTGCCGGCAAACAAGCAGGGGGGAAAGATACGCAGTATTTT	CAGKQAGGKDTQYF	NA	TRBV28	TRBJ2-3	NA
TGTGCCAGCAGTTCCTCTCGGGACAGGGGATTAACAGATACGCAGTATTTT	CASSSSRDRGLTDTQYF	NA	TRBV28	TRBJ2-3	TRBD1
TGCGCCAGCAGCAGAGGGGCCTTGAACACCGGGGAGCTGTTTTTT	CASSRGALNTGELFF	NA	TRBV5-1	TRBJ2-2	NA
TGTGCCAGCAGCCCGGGGGGGTGGGCCAATGAGCAGTTCTTC	CASSPGGWANEQFF	NA	TRBV9	TRBJ2-1	TRBD2
TGTGCCAGCTCCCGGGCCCCCAGACAGGGGGCTTCAAAAGAGACCCAGTACTTC	CASSRAPRQGASKETQYF	NA	TRBV18	TRBJ2-5	TRBD1
TGTGCCAGCAGCTTGTATGTAGGACAGGGGAAATCCGGGGAGCTGTTCTTT	CASSLYVGQGKSGELFF	once	TRBV5-4	TRBJ2-2	TRBD1
TGTGCCAGCATGAGAACAGCCGGCCGACCTTATGGCTACACCTTC	CASMRTAGRPYGYTF	NA	TRBV28	TRBJ1-2	NA
TGTGCCAGCAGCCCTCGGACTAGCGGGGCCTACGAGCAGTACTTC	CASSPRTSGAYEQYF	NA	TRBV5-4	TRBJ2-7	TRBD2
TGTGCCAGCCTTGGCGGATCCTCTGGAAACACCATATATTTT	CASLGGSSGNTIYF	NA	TRBV28	TRBJ1-3	NA
TGTGCCAGCAGCGAACCGGGTCTTAATACGCAGTATTTT	CASSEPGLNTQYF	NA	TRBV9	TRBJ2-3	NA
TGTGCCAGCAGCCAGCGCCTCCCCGGGGAGCTGTTTTTT	CASSQRLPGELFF	once	TRBV28	TRBJ2-2	NA
TGTGCCTGGAGTGGACAGTCTAATGAAAAACTGTTTTTT	CAWSGQSNEKLFF	few	TRBV30	TRBJ1-4	NA
TGTGCCTGGAGCCTTAGACAGGGGGCCCAAGAGACCCAGTACTTC	CAWSLRQGAQETQYF	NA	TRBV30	TRBJ2-5	TRBD1
TGTGCCAGCAGCTTACGCGACAGAAGTCAAGAGACCCAGTACTTC	CASSLRDRSQETQYF	once	TRBV7-9	TRBJ2-5	NA
TGCAGCGTTCTCTGGAGGCCGAACAATGAGCAGTTCTTC	CSVLWRPNNEQFF	NA	TRBV29-1	TRBJ2-1	NA
TGTGCCAGCAGTGAAGGGCGGGGTGTGAGCACTGAAGCTTTCTTT	CASSEGRGVSTEAFF	NA	TRBV2	TRBJ1-1	NA
TGTGCCAGCAGTTTTCGTGACAGGGAGTGGCACTTC	CASSFRDREWHF	NA	TRBV27	TRBJ2-4	TRBD1
TGTGCCAGCAGTCTATCCGGGACAACCTCCTACGAGCAGTACTTC	CASSLSGTTSYEQYF	NA	TRBV6-1	TRBJ2-7	NA
TGTGCCTGGTCACAGGGCAGGTATAGCAATCAGCCCCAGCATTTT	CAWSQGRYSNQPQHF	NA	TRBV30	TRBJ1-5	NA
TGTGCCAGCAGCTTAGACCACCGCCGGCTGGCCAAAAACATTCAGTACTTC	CASSLDHRRLAKNIQYF	NA	TRBV11-2	TRBJ2-4	NA
TGTGCCAGCAGTACATCACAGGGGAGCAATGAGCAGTTCTTC	CASSTSQGSNEQFF	NA	TRBV2	TRBJ2-1	TRBD1
TGCGCCAGCAGCTACCAGACTAGCGAATACACCGGGGAGCTGTTTTTT	CASSYQTSEYTGELFF	NA	TRBV5-1	TRBJ2-2	TRBD2
TGCGCCAGCAGCCCGGGACTAGCGGGAGGTTTAGATACGCAGTATTTT	CASSPGLAGGLDTQYF	NA	TRBV5-1	TRBJ2-3	TRBD2